This section outlines one TCR beta chain sequence together with its context. The antigen it binds to is not known. No clone much larger than this one lies a single base away; base qualities are absent. The treatment or condition tag for this specimen amounts to: approximately nine-day PBMC culture with coronavirus spike peptide pools or control peptides (ViraFEST assay). The study used the ViraFEST assay, which expanded antigen-specific T cells with peptide pools and then identified expanded clonotypes by TCR sequencing. The convalescent patients' positive SARS-CoV-2 PCR tests were from March to December 2020, which was before the Alpha, Beta and Delta variants emerged in the United States. PBMCs were cultured at approximately 2 million per well in IMDM supplemented with around 5% human AB serum and 8 to 10 IU/ml IL-2, with roughly 9.5 ug/ml peptide pools added. Half of the culture medium was replaced with fresh IL-2-containing medium on days 3 and 7. Once the cells had been in culture for around nine days, the EasySep CD4+ T cell isolation kit was used to isolate CD4+ T cells by negative selection. Ficoll-Paque Plus gradient centrifugation was used to isolate PBMCs from whole blood, and the isolated PBMCs were then either used fresh or cryopreserved at -140C. In general, triplicate wells were set up for every culture condition.

The data stem from a study of vaccination and CD4 T cells after COVID-19 (dated by TCRdb to about 2022). At the level of the whole study: Every convalescent patient had a positive nasal swab PCR test for SARS-CoV-2, with mild disease in 8 to 10 patients and severe disease in one. The convalescent cohort included six males and four females, with two Hispanic individuals, seven Caucasians, two Asians and one multiracial person. Two doses of either the Pfizer-BioNTech BNT162b2 vaccine (n=8) or the Moderna mRNA-1273 vaccine (n=2) were administered to participants. Post-COVID blood samples were collected from convalescent patients a median of approximately 100 days after diagnosis, with a range of about 35 to 180 days. Post-vaccine blood samples were collected a median of about 72 days after the second vaccine dose, ranging from about 14 to 241 days. The cultures were stimulated with overlapping spike peptide pools from SARS-CoV-2 and from the common cold coronaviruses HCoV-NL63, HCoV-OC43 and HCoV-229E. As controls, cultures received a CEFX viral epitope pool (the positive control), an HIV-1 Nef peptide pool (the negative control), or no peptide at all. In under 13 COVID-19 convalescent patients and a few infection-naive healthy vaccine recipients, researchers compared the spike-specific CD4+ TCR repertoire from before mRNA vaccination with the repertoire from after. Paper-wide results and their limitations: Of the vaccine-specific clones in convalescent patients, 304 of 307, or nearly all, reacted only to SARS-CoV-2 spike and did not cross-react with common cold coronaviruses. An increase in the median number of SARS-CoV-2-reactive clonotypes from approximately 20 after infection to some 38 after vaccination was observed, but the change was not found to be significant. In convalescent patients, a median approximately 89% of post-vaccine SARS-CoV-2-reactive clones were detected only after vaccination, suggesting vaccine-specific priming. Only a relatively small number of convalescent patients were included in the study, and early timepoints following natural infection were not analyzed.

Libraries were constructed by PCR. At the Johns Hopkins FTIC core, DNA from the cultured CD4+ T cells underwent TCR sequencing with the Oncomine TCR Beta short-read assay. The QIAamp micro DNA kit was used to extract genomic DNA from the cultured CD4+ T cells. Oncomine TCR Beta libraries from cultured CD4+ T cells were pooled with unique dual indexes and sequenced on an Illumina iSeq 100. For the original study's pipeline: Non-productive sequences were filtered out, and CDR3s that did not start with C, did not end with F or W, or were shorter than 7 amino acids were discarded. Antigen-specific clonotypes were identified with the MANAFEST web application by comparing peptide-stimulated wells with reference and other culture wells. To be called positive, a clone needed an FDR below 0.05, an odds ratio above 5, and a productive frequency above 0.1% in at least two of three replicate wells. A clonotype counted as cross-reactive if it showed significant expansion both in the SARS-CoV-2 spike wells and in at least one common cold coronavirus spike condition. Using R version 3.6.1, CDR3 homology was evaluated through Levenshtein distances (stringdist) along with unrooted phylogenetic trees (ape). Starting from the raw public reads, TCRdb applied fastp trimming at Q25, assembled clones with MiXCR and retained in-frame beta chains. Rows are unified per CDR3 protein, each entry keeping the most common DNA and genes. Clone size and V and J calls follow TCRdb, not the original study. The sample has 9,500 to 15,000 distinct CDR3 sequences on record, around three fifths of them singletons. The top ten clones comprise 22% of the sample.

The CDR3, from cysteine to phenylalanine, totals 16 residues. Only CDR3 DNA remains: 48 bases, in frame from the first base. The germline V gene gives CDR1 as MGHRA and CDR2 as YSYEKL. V is shortened by 0 bases, J by 4 bases, and the region joining them spans 10 bases. This sequence originates from a human donor who had recovered from COVID-19. Sequenced material: CD4+ T cells from blood, cultured in vitro. The V and J segments used are TRBV4-1 and TRBJ2-6; TRBD2 is a possible D gene, resting on 5 matching bases. The nucleotides read TGCGCCAGCAGCCAAGATCGGGGTACCGGGGCCAACGTCCTGACTTTC. Its protein product is CASSQDRGTGANVLTF.